What follows describes a single T cell receptor (beta chain). Its target is unknown. This record comes from a study of T cells in pancreatic ductal adenocarcinoma. Surgery without prior neoadjuvant therapy was the treatment of the selected pancreatic ductal adenocarcinoma patients. The table came from immunoSEQ multiplex PCR; TCRdb's copy has only in-frame clones and leaves some out. The table has 97,000 or so clones, nearly 95% seen once. Points from the study as a whole: Enrichment of CD45RO+ effector over naive T cells in tumors may bias clonality. The resected cohort was biased toward the minority with early-stage disease. Blood clonality (roughly 0.07) did not differ significantly from tumor (about 0.112). Compared with tumor, blood showed more total productive templates and approximately 8-fold more clonotypes.

The CDR3 contains 13 residues. Germline lookup yields CDR1 SGHTA and CDR2 FQGTGA. The V and J ends lost 2 bases and 2 bases respectively, with 7 bases between them. This TCR came from a human donor with pancreatic ductal adenocarcinoma. The chain links TRBV7-3 to TRBJ2-7, with D uncertain. Sequencing was performed on PBMCs. The DNA of the CDR3 is TGTGCCAGCAGCTTATATCCGGCCTACGAGCAGTACTTC. Its protein product is CASSLYPAYEQYF. Filled out from reference TRBV7-3 and TRBJ2-7, the complete variable domain reads GAGVSQTPSNKVTEKGKYVELRCDPISGHTALYWYRQSLGQGPEFLIYFQGTGAADDSGLPNDRFFAVRPEGSVSTLKIQRTERGDSAVYLCASSLYPAYEQYFGPGTRLTVT.